Following are 22 T cell receptor beta chains from one sample sequenced in a study of breast tumors, draining lymph nodes, adjacent tissues. The lymph nodes were axillary draining lymph nodes from breast cancer patients. TCRdb recomputed calls from the multiplex PCR reads with MiXCR, one row per CDR3 protein. This table has about 130,000 distinct CDR3 sequences, around 20% appearing once. The source material was axillary lymph node tissue. The receptors were gathered from a female donor with breast cancer. Some clones in this sample may be carry-over from other donors' samples.

Worth noting for this clonotype: A much more abundant neighbour one base away suggests this may be a read error. The conserved final phenylalanine or tryptophan is absent from the CDR3, which likely points to a read error. The chain carries TRBV5-1 and TRBJ1-2; no clear D gene. Germline-derived CDR1 and CDR2 are SGHRS and YFSETQ. The CDR3 has 12 residues. V lost 1 base to trimming and J lost 6 bases, with 7 bases between them. The DNA of the CDR3 is TGCGCCAGCAGCTTGATGTTCGATGGCTACACCCTC. Protein product: CASSLMFDGYTL.

This clonotype was seen at least ten times. The chain recombines TRBV20-1 with TRBJ2-5; 8 bases line up with TRBD1. This CDR3 has 13 residues. After removal of 2 bases from V and 1 base from J, the junction contained 0 bases not matched to a gene. The germline gives CDR1 DFQATT, CDR2 SNEGSKA (reference sequence). In DNA, the CDR3 is TGCAGTGCTAGACAGGGGGCCCAAGAGACCCAGTACTTC. Protein sequence: CSARQGAQETQYF.

As regards this clonotype: Possible read error: a much larger clone is one base away. The V gene is TRBV6-5, the J gene TRBJ1-2; D is undetermined. The CDR3 has 14 amino acids. Germline values: CDR1 MNHEY, CDR2 SVGAGI. The CDR3 spells CASSSTTPNYSYTF. CDR3 sequence (DNA): TGTGCCAGCAGTTCGACGACTCCCAACTATAGCTACACCTTC.

This clonotype was counted at least ten times. This chain uses TRBV20-1 with TRBJ2-5, with 8 bases identical to TRBD2. This CDR3 region has 15 residues. The V gene's germline CDR1 is DFQATT and CDR2 SNEGSKA (reference sequence). The V and J ends lost 1 base and 1 base, in that order; junction bases with no gene match: 5. CDR3 region: CSARVGAGGQETQYF. CDR3 bases: TGCAGTGCTAGAGTAGGCGCGGGAGGCCAAGAGACCCAGTACTTC.

The table lists this clonotype with many counts. The chain links TRBV29-1 to TRBJ1-2; no clear D. The length of the CDR3 is 13 residues. CDR1 is SQVTM and CDR2 is ANQGSEA in the germline V gene. Trimming removed 3 bases at V and 4 bases at J, with 12 bases between. CDR3 loop: CSVDIPGIYGYTF. The CDR3 DNA reads TGCAGCGTTGATATACCGGGAATCTATGGCTACACCTTC.

At least ten counts were recorded for this clonotype. The rearrangement links TRBV6-5 to TRBJ1-6; no clear D. Germline V gene data show CDR1 as MNHEY and CDR2 as SVGAGI. Deletions cut 5 bases from V and 8 bases from J, with 7 bases between. The CDR3 has 12 residues. DNA of the CDR3: TGTGCCAGCAGTGCCATGTATTCACCCCTCCACTTT. This gives the protein CASSAMYSPLHF.

The V call is TRBV20-1, the J call TRBJ2-2, with 7 bases identical to TRBD2. With 5 bases clipped from V and 5 bases from J, the junction kept 5 bases outside the gene matches. The CDR3 loop spans 13 amino acids. CDR1 is DFQATT and CDR2 is SNEGSKA in the germline V gene (reference sequence). CDR3 nucleotides: TGCAGTGCTCCTCGGGGGGTTACCGGGGAGCTGTTTTTT. Its translation is CSAPRGVTGELFF.

The chain links TRBV5-1 to TRBJ2-3; 12 bases align to TRBD2. J was trimmed by 7 bases and V by 1 base; bases with no gene match: 7. The CDR3 is 16 residues long. Germline assignment: CDR1 SGHRS and CDR2 YFSETQ. The CDR3 loop is CASSLFPSGGVNTQYF. The CDR3 region has the DNA TGCGCCAGCAGCTTGTTCCCTAGCGGGGGGGTAAATACGCAGTATTTT.

At least ten counts were recorded for this clonotype. The chain combines TRBV20-1 with TRBJ2-7, with 13 bases matching TRBD2. The trim removed 4 bases at V and 2 bases at J, leaving 11 bases unmatched. The CDR3 has 17 amino acids. Germline V gene data show CDR1 as DFQATT and CDR2 as SNEGSKA (reference sequence). The CDR3 nucleotides read TGCAGTGCTACGGGACTAGCGGGACCCTCGGATCCCTACGAGCAGTACTTC. This translates into CSATGLAGPSDPYEQYF.

Remarks on this clonotype: This may be a read error, as it is one base from a much larger clone. The gene calls are TRBV11-3 and TRBJ2-2; D is perhaps TRBD1 (6 bases). The CDR3 contains 13 residues. The germline gives CDR1 SGHNT, CDR2 YENEEA. CDR3 DNA sequence: TGTGCCAGCAGCCGACAGGCGACCGGGGAGCCGTTTTTT. Protein: CASSRQATGEPFF. The variable domain in full, with the rest retrieved from reference TRBV11-3 and TRBJ2-2, is EAGVVQSPRYKIIEKKQPVAFWCNPISGHNTLYWYLQNLGQGPELLIRYENEEAVDDSQLPKDRFSAERLKGVDSTLKIQPAELGDSAVYLCASSRQATGEPFFGEGSRLTVL.

A word on this clonotype: Just one base apart from a much larger clone, this may be a read error. The chain employs TRBV3-1 and TRBJ2-3; D is possibly TRBD2 (6 bases). The CDR3 totals 15 residues. From germline, CDR1 is LGHDT and CDR2 YNNKEL (reference sequence). The CDR3 bases are TGTGCCGGCAGACGGGACTCCAGCGTGACAGATACGCAGTATTTT. Amino acid sequence: CAGRRDSSVTDTQYF.

This clonotype was found many times. This chain joins TRBV6-6 and TRBJ2-7; weak D call: TRBD1 (6 bases). CDR3 length: 12 residues. The V end was cut by 6 bases, the J end by 6 bases, with 12 bases between. Germline lookup yields CDR1 MNHNY and CDR2 SVGAGI (reference sequence). CDR3 residues: CASRDSNFEQYF. The CDR3 coding sequence is TGTGCCAGCAGGGACAGTAATTTCGAGCAGTACTTC.

The rearrangement joins TRBV10-3 to TRBJ1-1, with D maybe TRBD1 (6 bases). The germline gives CDR1 ENHRY, CDR2 SYGVKD. The CDR3 runs to 12 residues. Trimming cost V 7 bases and J 6 bases, with 12 bases left between them. CDR3 amino acids: CAIKYRDAEAFF. CDR3 DNA sequence: TGTGCCATCAAATACAGGGACGCTGAAGCTTTCTTT.

This clonotype was detected only a few times. The chain has TRBV14 and TRBJ2-6; D gene unclear. V was trimmed by 0 bases and J by 2 bases, leaving 11 bases between them. The germline V gene encodes CDR1 SGHDN and CDR2 FVKESK. This CDR3 spans 17 amino acids. For the CDR3, the DNA is TGTGCCAGCAGCCAAGATAGGTTGGGGACTGGGGCCAACGTCCTGACTTTC. Its protein product is CASSQDRLGTGANVLTF.

This clonotype appeared a few times. The chain uses TRBV18 and TRBJ1-4, with TRBD1 matching over 7 bases. The CDR3 covers 14 residues. V shed 2 bases, J shed 7 bases, and the junction held 4 bases outside the gene matches. Germline assignment: CDR1 KGHSH and CDR2 LQKENI. Here the CDR3 reads CASSPKTGPEKLFF. CDR3 coding DNA: TGTGCCAGCTCACCAAAGACAGGGCCTGAAAAACTGTTTTTT.

This clonotype was seen repeatedly, ten times or more. The gene calls are TRBV30 and TRBJ1-2, with TRBD1 matching over 10 bases. The V gene's germline CDR1 is GTSNPN and CDR2 SVGIG (reference sequence). This CDR3 has 13 residues. V was clipped by 5 bases and J by 8 bases; unmatched bases: 8. The CDR3 loop reads CAWGSDRGLGYTF. The CDR3 DNA reads as TGTGCCTGGGGGTCGGACAGGGGGTTAGGCTACACCTTC. The full variable domain, completed using reference TRBV30 and TRBJ1-2, is SQTIHQWPATLVQPVGSPLSLECTVEGTSNPNLYWYRQAAGRGLQLLFYSVGIGQISSEVPQNLSASRPQDRQFILSSKKLLLSDSGFYLCAWGSDRGLGYTFGSGTRLTVV.

In its sample, this clonotype was seen many times. The V and J genes are TRBV5-1 and TRBJ2-5, with 7 bases aligning to TRBD1. This CDR3 has 14 residues. V was pared by 4 bases and J by 1 base, with 4 bases of the junction left unmatched. From germline, CDR1 is SGHRS and CDR2 YFSETQ. The CDR3 loop is CASSPGQIQETQYF. In DNA form, the CDR3 reads TGCGCCAGCAGCCCGGGACAGATCCAAGAGACCCAGTACTTC. Full variable domain (missing parts from reference TRBV5-1 and TRBJ2-5): KAGVTQTPRYLIKTRGQQVTLSCSPISGHRSVSWYQQTPGQGLQFLFEYFSETQRNKGNFPGRFSGRQFSNSRSEMNVSTLELGDSALYLCASSPGQIQETQYFGPGTRLLVL.

The sample holds many counts of this clonotype. The chain uses TRBV5-1 and TRBJ1-5; D possibly corresponds to TRBD1 (5 bases). In germline, CDR1 is SGHRS, CDR2 YFSETQ. The V and J ends lost 5 bases and 0 bases respectively, with 9 bases between them. The CDR3 extends over 14 amino acids. CDR3 DNA: TGCGCCAGCAGGGGGGACGGTAGCAATCAGCCCCAGCATTTT. The encoded protein is CASRGDGSNQPQHF.

Note on this clonotype: A much larger clone lies one base from this, so it may be a read error. The gene calls are TRBV9 and TRBJ2-5; 7 bases are a match to TRBD2. CDR3 length equals 15 residues. V lost 1 base, J lost 1 base, and 4 bases stayed unmatched. The V gene's germline CDR1 is SGDLS and CDR2 YYNGEE. CDR3 amino acids: CASSVRPSGQETQYF. The CDR3 DNA is TGTGCCAGCAGCGTACGACCTAGCGGCCAAGAGACCCAGTACTTC. Drawing the rest from reference TRBV9 and TRBJ2-5, the complete variable domain is DSGVTQTPKHLITATGQRVTLRCSPRSGDLSVYWYQQSLDQGLQFLIQYYNGEERAKGNILERFSAQQFPDLHSELNLSSLELGDSALYFCASSVRPSGQETQYFGPGTRLLVL.

In this sample, this clonotype turned up a few times. The J gene is TRBJ2-5, the V gene TRBV28; D tentatively fits TRBD1 or TRBD2 (5 bases each). CDR3 length: 14 residues. The germline V gene has CDR1 MDHEN and CDR2 SYDVKM. V lost 5 bases, J lost 5 bases, and 15 bases lay in between. The CDR3 bases are TGTGCCAGCAGTGCGACAGAGGGCGCTGAGACCCAGTACTTC. Residues: CASSATEGAETQYF.

This clonotype was detected ten times or more. The J gene is TRBJ2-1, the V gene TRBV6-5; perhaps TRBD1 as D (6 bases). V dropped 6 bases and J dropped 2 bases, with 11 bases sitting between them. The germline V gene encodes CDR1 MNHEY and CDR2 SVGAGI. The CDR3 consists of 14 residues. The CDR3 loop is CASSLQGPYNEQFF. DNA of the CDR3: TGTGCCAGCAGCCTACAGGGTCCCTACAATGAGCAGTTCTTC.

This clonotype was recorded at least ten times. V is TRBV6-5 and J is TRBJ2-1, with D possibly TRBD2 on 6 matching bases. Germline CDR1 is MNHEY and CDR2 is SVGAGI. This CDR3 comprises 15 residues. V was cut by 6 bases and J by 7 bases, with 19 bases left in between. The CDR3 nucleotides are TGTGCCAGCAGATATAGCGGCCGAGAGGTTAATGAGCAGTTCTTC. Encoded protein: CASRYSGREVNEQFF.